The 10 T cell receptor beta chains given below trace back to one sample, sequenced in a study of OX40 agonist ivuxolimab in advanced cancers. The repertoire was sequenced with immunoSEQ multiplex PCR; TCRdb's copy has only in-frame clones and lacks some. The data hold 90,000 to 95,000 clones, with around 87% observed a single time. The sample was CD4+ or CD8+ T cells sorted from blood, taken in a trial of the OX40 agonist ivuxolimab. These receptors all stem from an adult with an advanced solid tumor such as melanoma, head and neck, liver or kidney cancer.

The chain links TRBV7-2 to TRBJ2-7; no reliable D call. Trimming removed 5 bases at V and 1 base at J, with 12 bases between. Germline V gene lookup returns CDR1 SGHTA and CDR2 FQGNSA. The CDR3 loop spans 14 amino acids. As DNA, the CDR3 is TGTGCCAGCAGCCAAGATCGCAGTTCCTACGAGCAGTACTTC. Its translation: CASSQDRSSYEQYF.

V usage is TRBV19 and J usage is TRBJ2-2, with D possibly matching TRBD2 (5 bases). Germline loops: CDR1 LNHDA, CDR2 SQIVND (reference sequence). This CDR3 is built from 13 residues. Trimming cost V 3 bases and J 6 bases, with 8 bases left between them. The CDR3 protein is CASSMVASGELFF. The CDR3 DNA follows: TGTGCCAGTAGTATGGTAGCGTCCGGGGAGCTGTTTTTT.

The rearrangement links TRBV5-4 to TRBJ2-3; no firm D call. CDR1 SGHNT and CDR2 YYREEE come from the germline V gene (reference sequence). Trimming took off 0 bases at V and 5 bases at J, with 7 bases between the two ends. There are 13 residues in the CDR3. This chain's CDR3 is CASSLAAGDTQYF. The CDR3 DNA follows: TGTGCCAGCAGCTTGGCAGCCGGAGATACGCAGTATTTT.

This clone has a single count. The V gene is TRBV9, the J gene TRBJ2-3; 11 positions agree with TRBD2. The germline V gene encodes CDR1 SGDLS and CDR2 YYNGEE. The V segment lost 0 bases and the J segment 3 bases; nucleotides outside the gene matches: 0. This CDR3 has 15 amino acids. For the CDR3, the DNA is TGTGCCAGCAGCGTAGCTAGCGGGGGGACAGATACGCAGTATTTT. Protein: CASSVASGGTDTQYF.

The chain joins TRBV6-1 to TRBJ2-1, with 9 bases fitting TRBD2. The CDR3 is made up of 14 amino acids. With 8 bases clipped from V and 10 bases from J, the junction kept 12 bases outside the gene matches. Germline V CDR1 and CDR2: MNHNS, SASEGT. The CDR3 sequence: CASLAGWGHREQFF. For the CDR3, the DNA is TGTGCCAGCCTAGCGGGGTGGGGTCATAGGGAGCAGTTCTTC.

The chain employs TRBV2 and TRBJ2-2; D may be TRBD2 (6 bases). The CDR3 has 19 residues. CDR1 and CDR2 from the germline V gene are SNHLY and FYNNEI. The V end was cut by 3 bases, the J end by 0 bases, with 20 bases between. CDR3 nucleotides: TGTGCCAGCAGTGACCTCCTGGTTGCGGGATACGCGAACACCGGGGAGCTGTTTTTT. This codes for CASSDLLVAGYANTGELFF. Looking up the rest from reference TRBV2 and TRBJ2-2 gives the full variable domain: EPEVTQTPSHQVTQMGQEVILRCVPISNHLYFYWYRQILGQKVEFLVSFYNNEISEKSEIFDDQFSVERPDGSNFTLKIRSTKLEDSAMYFCASSDLLVAGYANTGELFFGEGSRLTVL.

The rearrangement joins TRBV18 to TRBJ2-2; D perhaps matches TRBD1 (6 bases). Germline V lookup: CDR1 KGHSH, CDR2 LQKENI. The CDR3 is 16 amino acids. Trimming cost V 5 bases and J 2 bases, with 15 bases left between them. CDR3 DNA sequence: TGTGCCAGCTCATCCAACAGGGCAGGTAACACCGGGGAGCTGTTTTTT. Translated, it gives CASSSNRAGNTGELFF.

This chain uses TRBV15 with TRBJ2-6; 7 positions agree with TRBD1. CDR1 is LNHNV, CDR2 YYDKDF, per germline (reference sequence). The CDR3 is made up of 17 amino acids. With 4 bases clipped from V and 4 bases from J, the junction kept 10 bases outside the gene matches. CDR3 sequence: CATSNDRVISGANVLTF. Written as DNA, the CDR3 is TGTGCCACCAGCAACGACAGGGTAATCTCGGGGGCCAACGTCCTGACTTTC.

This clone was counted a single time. The CDR3 coding sequence is TGTGCCAGCAGCGCCCGAGGCTCCTACAATGAGCAGTTCTTC. It yields the protein CASSARGSYNEQFF. The genes are TRBV9 and TRBJ2-1, with D uncertain. The CDR3 has 14 amino acids. The V end lost 3 bases, the J end lost 0 bases, and 7 bases lay between the germline ends. Germline V gene lookup returns CDR1 SGDLS and CDR2 YYNGEE.

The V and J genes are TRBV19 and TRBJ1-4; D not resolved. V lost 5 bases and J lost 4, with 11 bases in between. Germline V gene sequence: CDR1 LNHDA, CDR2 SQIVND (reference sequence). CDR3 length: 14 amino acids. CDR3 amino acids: CASSLLGLNEKLFF. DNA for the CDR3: TGTGCCAGTAGTCTCCTGGGCCTTAATGAAAAACTGTTTTTT.